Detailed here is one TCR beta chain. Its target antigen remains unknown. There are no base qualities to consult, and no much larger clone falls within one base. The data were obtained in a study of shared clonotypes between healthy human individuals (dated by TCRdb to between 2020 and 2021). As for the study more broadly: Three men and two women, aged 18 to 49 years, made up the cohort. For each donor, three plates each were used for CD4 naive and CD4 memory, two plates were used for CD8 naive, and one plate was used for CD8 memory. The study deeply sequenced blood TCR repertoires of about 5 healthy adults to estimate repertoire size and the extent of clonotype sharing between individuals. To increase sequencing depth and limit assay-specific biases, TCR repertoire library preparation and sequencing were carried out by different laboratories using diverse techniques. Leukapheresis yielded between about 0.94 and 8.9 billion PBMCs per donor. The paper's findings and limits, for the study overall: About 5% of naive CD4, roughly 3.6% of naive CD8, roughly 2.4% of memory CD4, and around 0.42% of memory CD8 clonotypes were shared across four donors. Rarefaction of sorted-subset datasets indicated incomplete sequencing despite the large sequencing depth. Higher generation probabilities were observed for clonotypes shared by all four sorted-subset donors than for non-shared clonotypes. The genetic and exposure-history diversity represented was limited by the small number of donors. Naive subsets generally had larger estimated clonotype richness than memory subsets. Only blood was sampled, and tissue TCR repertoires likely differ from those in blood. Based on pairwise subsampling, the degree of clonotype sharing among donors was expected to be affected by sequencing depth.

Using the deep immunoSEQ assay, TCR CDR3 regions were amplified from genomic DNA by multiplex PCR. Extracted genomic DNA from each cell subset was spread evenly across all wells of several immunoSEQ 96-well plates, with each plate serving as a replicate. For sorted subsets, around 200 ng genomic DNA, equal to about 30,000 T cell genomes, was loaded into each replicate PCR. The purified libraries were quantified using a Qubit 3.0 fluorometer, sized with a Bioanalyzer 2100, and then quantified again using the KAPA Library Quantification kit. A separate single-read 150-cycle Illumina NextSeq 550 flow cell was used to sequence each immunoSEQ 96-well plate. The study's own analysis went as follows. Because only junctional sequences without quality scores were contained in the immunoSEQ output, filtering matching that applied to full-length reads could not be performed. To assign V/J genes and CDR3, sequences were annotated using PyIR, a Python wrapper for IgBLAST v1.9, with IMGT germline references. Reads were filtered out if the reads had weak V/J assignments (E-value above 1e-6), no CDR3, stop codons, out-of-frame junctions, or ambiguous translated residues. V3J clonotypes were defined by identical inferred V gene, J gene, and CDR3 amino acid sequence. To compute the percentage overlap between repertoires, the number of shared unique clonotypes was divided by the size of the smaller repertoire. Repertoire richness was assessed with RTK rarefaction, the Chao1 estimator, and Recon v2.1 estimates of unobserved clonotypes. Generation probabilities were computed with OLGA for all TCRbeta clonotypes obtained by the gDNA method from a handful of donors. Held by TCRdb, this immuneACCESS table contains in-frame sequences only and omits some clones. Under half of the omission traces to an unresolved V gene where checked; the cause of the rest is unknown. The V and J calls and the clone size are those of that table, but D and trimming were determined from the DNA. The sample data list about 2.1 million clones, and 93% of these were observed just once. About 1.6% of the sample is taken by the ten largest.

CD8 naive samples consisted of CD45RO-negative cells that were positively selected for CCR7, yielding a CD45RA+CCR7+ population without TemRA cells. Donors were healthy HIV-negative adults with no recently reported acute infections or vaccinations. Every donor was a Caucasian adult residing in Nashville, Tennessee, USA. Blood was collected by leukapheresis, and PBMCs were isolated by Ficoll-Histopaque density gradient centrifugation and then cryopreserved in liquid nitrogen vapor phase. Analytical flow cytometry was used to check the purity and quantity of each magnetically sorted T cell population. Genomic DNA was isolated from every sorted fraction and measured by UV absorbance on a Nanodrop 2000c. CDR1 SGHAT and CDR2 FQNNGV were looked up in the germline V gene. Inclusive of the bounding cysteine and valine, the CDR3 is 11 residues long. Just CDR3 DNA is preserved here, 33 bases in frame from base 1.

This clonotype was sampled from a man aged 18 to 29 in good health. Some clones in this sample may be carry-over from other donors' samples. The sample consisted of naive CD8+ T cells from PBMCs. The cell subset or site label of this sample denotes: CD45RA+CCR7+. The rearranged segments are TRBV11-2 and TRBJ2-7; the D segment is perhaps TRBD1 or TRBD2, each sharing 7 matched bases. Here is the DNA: TGTGCCAGCAGCTTCCTAGGGACAGCGGGAGTC. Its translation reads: CASSFLGTAGV.